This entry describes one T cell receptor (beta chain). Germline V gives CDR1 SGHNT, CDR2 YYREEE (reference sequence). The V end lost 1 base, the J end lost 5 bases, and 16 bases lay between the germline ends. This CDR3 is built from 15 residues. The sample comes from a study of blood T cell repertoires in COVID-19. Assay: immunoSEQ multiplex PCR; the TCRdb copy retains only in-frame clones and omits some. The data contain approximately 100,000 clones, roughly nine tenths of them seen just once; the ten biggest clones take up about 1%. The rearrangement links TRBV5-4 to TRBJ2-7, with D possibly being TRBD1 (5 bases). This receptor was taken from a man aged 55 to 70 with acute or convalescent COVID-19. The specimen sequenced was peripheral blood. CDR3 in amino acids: CASSLSPGIFNEQYF. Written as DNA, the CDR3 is TGTGCCAGCAGCTTGTCCCCAGGGATATTCAACGAGCAGTACTTC.